These 27 T cell receptor beta chains were all obtained from the same sample, sequenced in a study of blood T cells in healthy people across ages. Using a J-beta primer mix together with a sample-barcoded 5' primer, a second PCR was run for about 7 to 12 cycles. MiXCR, applied by TCRdb to the 5' RACE reads, yields one record per CDR3 protein. Among about 640,000 distinct CDR3 sequences listed, under 70% were seen once. The material sequenced was blood. Receptor source: a man in his 60s in good health.

A note on this clonotype: Given a much more abundant clone one base away, this may be a read error. This chain uses TRBV7-9 with TRBJ2-1, with a weak D call TRBD2 (5 bases). V was clipped by 1 base and J by 5 bases, with 12 bases between them. The CDR3 is 15 residues long. Germline V lookup: CDR1 SEHNR, CDR2 FQNEAQ (reference sequence). The CDR3 DNA reads as TGTGCCAGCAGCTTAGGGGAGAGAGCCCACAATGAGCAGTTCTTC. Translated: CASSLGERAHNEQFF.

The chain combines TRBV13 with TRBJ2-5, with 10 bases lining up with TRBD2. This CDR3 contains 13 residues. Per germline, CDR1 PRHDT and CDR2 FYEKMQ (reference sequence). V lost 7 bases to trimming and J lost 5 bases; unmatched junction nucleotides: 4. DNA of the CDR3: TGTGCCAGCACACAGCGGGGGGGCGAGACCCAGTACTTC. It yields the protein CASTQRGGETQYF.

J is TRBJ2-7 and V is TRBV7-9, with D maybe TRBD1 (6 bases). The J call is in doubt because the DNA end fits TRBJ2-5 better. CDR3 length: 17 amino acids. Germline V gene lookup returns CDR1 SEHNR and CDR2 FQNEAQ (reference sequence). The CDR3: CASSLGTGHMLGETQYF. CDR3 coding DNA: TGTGCCAGCAGCTTAGGTACGGGACACATGTTGGGAGAGACCCAGTACTTC.

The V call is TRBV20-1, the J call TRBJ1-1; D remains unclear. The CDR3 loop spans 15 amino acids. Germline V gene data show CDR1 as DFQATT and CDR2 as SNEGSKA (reference sequence). Trimming left V 3 bases short and J 2 bases short, with 16 bases between. DNA for the CDR3: TGCAGTGCTAGGTTGGTGGCGCCGGGTAACACTGAAGCTTTCTTT. Protein product: CSARLVAPGNTEAFF.

This rearrangement joins TRBV18 to TRBJ2-6, with 10 bases matching TRBD1. Trimming cost V 5 bases and J 4 bases; bases outside gene matches: 5. Germline lookup yields CDR1 KGHSH and CDR2 LQKENI. This CDR3 has 16 amino acids. The CDR3 sequence is CASSTRQGAGANVLTF. In DNA form, the CDR3 reads TGTGCCAGCTCAACACGACAGGGGGCCGGGGCCAACGTCCTGACTTTC.

V and J are TRBV2 and TRBJ2-1; TRBD2 matches at 9 bases. Trimming at V came to 4 bases and at J to 9 bases, leaving 1 base not matched to a gene. The CDR3 sequence is 12 residues long. In germline, CDR1 is SNHLY, CDR2 FYNNEI. As DNA, the CDR3 is TGTGCCAGCAGTGTAGCGGGGGTTGAGCAGTTCTTC. This translates into CASSVAGVEQFF.

This clonotype was recorded a few times. This rearrangement joins TRBV9 to TRBJ2-5; either TRBD1 or TRBD2 may fit D (6 bases each). V was cut by 5 bases and J by 1 base, with 15 bases left in between. Germline V CDR1 and CDR2: SGDLS, YYNGEE. The CDR3 is 15 residues long. CDR3 region: CASSLSGGLQETQYF. The DNA for the CDR3 is TGTGCCAGCAGTCTCTCCGGGGGCCTCCAAGAGACCCAGTACTTC. The complete variable domain, with remaining parts taken from reference TRBV9 and TRBJ2-5, reads DSGVTQTPKHLITATGQRVTLRCSPRSGDLSVYWYQQSLDQGLQFLIQYYNGEERAKGNILERFSAQQFPDLHSELNLSSLELGDSALYFCASSLSGGLQETQYFGPGTRLLVL.

The chain has TRBV25-1 and TRBJ2-6; TRBD1 matches 8 bases. The germline V gene has CDR1 MGHDK and CDR2 SYGVNS. The V gene end was trimmed by 4 bases and the J gene end by 1 base; junction bases not matched to a gene: 9. This CDR3 is built from 18 residues. CDR3 loop: CASSGYGGQGSGANVLTF. CDR3 nucleotide sequence: TGTGCCAGCAGTGGATATGGAGGACAGGGATCTGGGGCCAACGTCCTGACTTTC. The full variable domain, its missing parts supplied by reference TRBV25-1 and TRBJ2-6, is EADIYQTPRYLVIGTGKKITLECSQTMGHDKMYWYQQDPGMELHLIHYSYGVNSTEKGDLSSESTVSRIRTEHFPLTLESARPSHTSQYLCASSGYGGQGSGANVLTFGAGSRLTVL.

The chain has TRBV18 and TRBJ1-6, with 7 positions matching TRBD1. J was trimmed by 11 bases and V by 8 bases; bases with no gene match: 12. Germline V gene lookup returns CDR1 KGHSH and CDR2 LQKENI. The CDR3 length is 14 residues. The DNA for the CDR3 is TGTGCCAGCGCCCAGCGGGGACAGAGGACACCCCTCCACTTT. Amino acid sequence: CASAQRGQRTPLHF.

V usage is TRBV25-1 and J usage is TRBJ2-1; the D gene is possibly TRBD1 (5 bases). V gave up 4 bases and J gave up 6 bases, with 10 bases separating them. CDR3 length equals 13 residues. Germline V gene sequence: CDR1 MGHDK, CDR2 SYGVNS. The CDR3 DNA reads as TGTGCCAGCAGTGCCCAGGGTGGCAATGAGCAGTTCTTC. It yields the protein CASSAQGGNEQFF.

Worth noting for this clonotype: At one boundary the junction diverges from the germline segment, which might be a read error. The V gene is TRBV3-1, the J gene TRBJ2-7; tentatively, D is TRBD2 (6 bases). Germline V lookup: CDR1 LGHDT, CDR2 YNNKEL (reference sequence). This CDR3 is built from 15 residues. The CDR3 bases are TGTGCCAGCAGTCAAGGATCCGGACTAAACTACGAGCAGTACTTC. Its translation is CASSQGSGLNYEQYF.

This clonotype was seen more than once but under ten times. V and J are TRBV15 and TRBJ1-2; D might be TRBD1 (6 bases). Germline V gene sequence: CDR1 LNHNV, CDR2 YYDKDF (reference sequence). The CDR3 is made up of 14 amino acids. Trimming stripped 0 bases from V and 7 bases from J, with 12 bases between. The CDR3 here is CATSRDRGAVGYTF. The CDR3, as DNA: TGTGCCACCAGCAGAGATCGGGGGGCGGTTGGCTACACCTTC.

The rearrangement links TRBV28 to TRBJ1-1; 10 bases line up with TRBD1. V shed 9 bases and J 10 bases; nucleotides not matched to a gene: 26. CDR3 length: 18 residues. The V gene's germline CDR1 is MDHEN and CDR2 SYDVKM. The CDR3 protein is CASSPNAGTGAISRSAFF. CDR3 DNA: TGTGCCAGTAGTCCGAACGCAGGGACAGGGGCAATCTCGCGGTCAGCTTTCTTT.

The genes are TRBV5-1 and TRBJ2-5; D perhaps matches TRBD2 (5 bases). Trimming removed 3 bases from V and 4 bases from J, with 13 bases in between. The germline V gene encodes CDR1 SGHRS and CDR2 YFSETQ. The CDR3 is 14 amino acids. The CDR3 nucleotides are TGCGCCAGCAGCTCTGGGAGTAAGATAGAGACCCAGTACTTC. As protein: CASSSGSKIETQYF.

This rearrangement joins TRBV5-1 to TRBJ2-4; a possible D gene is TRBD2 (7 bases). Germline V CDR1 and CDR2: SGHRS, YFSETQ. V lost 3 bases and J 9 bases, leaving 22 bases between the germline ends. The CDR3 is made up of 16 amino acids. The CDR3 protein is CASSWRPGGQMGIQYF. CDR3 DNA sequence: TGCGCCAGCAGCTGGCGTCCCGGGGGGCAAATGGGCATTCAGTACTTC.

This sequence joins TRBV5-1 and TRBJ2-1; possible D gene TRBD1, 6 bases. Matching the DNA end better, TRBJ2-7 makes the J call doubtful. Looked up from germline, CDR1 is SGHRS and CDR2 is YFSETQ. The CDR3 has 13 residues. The CDR3 is CASSIGQGNEQYF. The CDR3 DNA follows: TGCGCCAGCAGCATAGGGCAGGGGAATGAGCAGTACTTC.

This clonotype was counted a few times. The chain carries TRBV7-2 and TRBJ2-5; TRBD2 aligns across 13 bases. The V and J ends lost 6 bases and 11 bases, in that order; junction bases with no gene match: 9. The CDR3 totals 14 residues. Germline-derived CDR1 and CDR2 are SGHTA and FQGNSA. The DNA of the CDR3 is TGTGCCAGCAGTCCCGCCGGGACTAGCGGGACGCAGTACTTC. This translates into CASSPAGTSGTQYF.

The CDR3 DNA sequence: TGCGCCAGCAGCGGAACTAGGAGCTCTGGGGCCAACGTCCTGACTTTC. Translated: CASSGTRSSGANVLTF. The V gene is TRBV5-1, the J gene TRBJ2-6; D might be TRBD2 (5 bases). The ends were cut back, 4 bases at V and 0 bases at J, with 11 bases in the middle. Germline CDR1 reads SGHRS; CDR2 reads YFSETQ. The CDR3 runs to 16 residues.

The chain uses TRBV4-1 and TRBJ2-3, with 11 nucleotides matching TRBD2. The CDR3 has 18 amino acids. Germline V CDR1 and CDR2: MGHRA, YSYEKL. J lost 2 bases, V lost 4 bases, and 11 bases had no gene match. Here the CDR3 DNA reads TGCGCCAGCAGCCGAGGGTCTAGCGGGGGGCCTTACACAGATACGCAGTATTTT. Translation gives CASSRGSSGGPYTDTQYF.

The rearrangement uses TRBV7-8 and TRBJ2-5, with 7 bases fitting TRBD2. The last part of the DNA fits TRBJ2-1 better; the J call may be wrong. This CDR3 is built from 15 residues. Germline CDR1 SGHVS, CDR2 FQNEAQ. CDR3 in DNA: TGTGCCAGCAGCTTACGTGAGACTAGCTGGGAGACCCAGTTCTTC. Translating it yields CASSLRETSWETQFF.

A few counts support this clonotype. The rearrangement joins TRBV6-2 or TRBV6-3 to TRBJ2-5; D perhaps matches TRBD1 (7 bases). Trimming pared 4 bases from V and 3 bases from J, leaving 18 bases between. The germline V gene has CDR1 MNHEY and CDR2 SVGEGT. The CDR3 totals 16 residues. The CDR3 loop reads CASSSLRRGREETQYF. CDR3 coding DNA: TGTGCCAGCAGTTCCCTTAGGAGGGGGCGCGAAGAGACCCAGTACTTC.

This chain connects TRBV6-6 to TRBJ1-4, with TRBD1 matching 12 bases. J lost 7 bases, V lost 6 bases, and 3 bases had no gene match. The CDR3 contains 14 residues. Per the germline V gene, CDR1 is MNHNY and CDR2 is SVGAGI (reference sequence). CDR3 DNA: TGTGCCAGCAGGGGACAGGGGGCGCGTGAAAAACTGTTTTTT. Amino acid sequence: CASRGQGAREKLFF.

Only a few counts were recorded for this clonotype. This chain uses TRBV12-3 or TRBV12-4 with TRBJ2-1; 8 bases align to TRBD1. The CDR3 spans 13 residues. V lost 6 bases and J lost 7; bases outside the gene matches: 5. This CDR3 is CASRTGGYNEQFF. The CDR3 region has the DNA TGTGCCAGCAGAACAGGGGGTTATAATGAGCAGTTCTTC.

The CDR3 loop is CSAPKLAGGLGETQYF. The CDR3 DNA sequence: TGCAGTGCTCCTAAACTAGCGGGGGGGCTTGGGGAGACCCAGTACTTC. The gene calls are TRBV20-1 and TRBJ2-5, with TRBD2 matching 13 bases. Trimming removed 5 bases from V and 5 bases from J; junction bases left unmatched: 11. The CDR3 length is 16 residues. From germline, CDR1 is DFQATT and CDR2 SNEGSKA (reference sequence).

This clonotype came up a few times. This chain connects TRBV20-1 to TRBJ1-1, with a possible D match to TRBD1 (5 bases). CDR1 is DFQATT, CDR2 SNEGSKA, per germline (reference sequence). CDR3 length equals 13 residues. As DNA, the CDR3 is TGCAGGGGGGGAGGGGCTTTAGTCGCTGAAGCTTTCTTT. The encoded protein is CRGGGALVAEAFF.

The V and J genes are TRBV12-3 or TRBV12-4 and TRBJ2-7; D remains ambiguous. Trimming took off 6 bases at V and 0 bases at J, with 3 bases between the two ends. This CDR3 has 11 residues. The CDR3 DNA reads TGTGCCAGCAGGCGCTCCTACGAGCAGTACTTC. This sequence encodes CASRRSYEQYF.

The chain uses TRBV2 and TRBJ2-4; D call uncertain. Looked up from germline, CDR1 is SNHLY and CDR2 is FYNNEI. The CDR3 has 11 amino acids. V lost 5 bases to trimming and J lost 4 bases, with 3 bases between them. The CDR3 sequence is CASSIKNIQYF. The CDR3 DNA is TGTGCCAGCAGTATAAAAAACATTCAGTACTTC.